This T cell receptor beta chain emerged from a study of shared T cell receptors in the human thymus (dated by TCRdb to about 2021). With regard to the full study: The study investigated the way shared, self-reactive T-cell receptor alpha chains are produced in the human thymus.

From its cysteine to its phenylalanine, the CDR3 spans 13 amino acids. Only the CDR3 region is kept as DNA, spanning 39 bases read in frame from base 1. From the germline V gene, CDR1 is SGHRS and CDR2 is YFSETQ. V is clipped by 5 bases and J by 0 bases, and the sequence between their germline boundaries is 9 bases long. To prepare the library, the immunoSEQ multiplex PCR assay was applied. TCRdb took over this immuneACCESS table, retaining in-frame rearrangements with V and J assigned. Such tables are incomplete; in checked studies, under half of the missing clones stem from an unresolved V gene, and the remainder is unexplained. Counted in this sample were about 730,000 clones; roughly 85% of them appeared once. The ten largest clones add up to under 0.012% of the sample. Concerning this clone: There is no known antigen for this receptor. Within one base of it there is no much larger clone, and no base qualities were kept.

This sample was shared with a second study, whose subject was human thymus T cells. The second investigation adds: Donors were immunologically healthy infants undergoing open corrective cardiac surgery for congenital heart defects in Finland. Thymus tissue was obtained as surgical resects removed during corrective cardiac surgery. Biased V and J gene segment usage appeared to be present in both thymic and peripheral blood repertoires. The related research found that thymic TCR repertoires overlapped highly between unrelated individuals. The study described the TCR alpha and beta repertoires in fewer than 10 infant thymus samples and a few matching peripheral blood samples. Donor ages ranging from roughly 7 to 250 days were recorded, and six or seven male and a couple of female infants were included in the cohort. Thymocytes were mechanically released from the tissue and were stored as pellets of 10-30 million cells at -70 degrees C. Genomic DNA was extracted from frozen cell pellets with a QIAsymphony instrument. Using the immunoSEQ multiplex PCR assay, the TCRB and TCRAD loci were amplified from a standardized quantity of quality-controlled genomic DNA. The amplicons covered the V(D)J region and were long enough to include the CDR3 and to identify the V and J genes. The amplicons were sequenced on an Illumina platform via the commercial immunoSEQ service. Primer bias and sequencing errors were corrected as previously described, and TCRAD and TCRB were defined on the basis of the IMGT database. immunoSEQ Analyzer 3.0 and VDJTools were used for repertoire analysis, which covered basic statistics, V/J segment usage, diversity estimates, rarefaction and pairwise overlap. Chao1, ChaoE, Efron-Thisted, Shannon and inverse Simpson indices were used to estimate diversity, which was also estimated on datasets down-sampled to the smallest sample. Repertoire overlap was determined by strict matching of CDR3 nucleotide sequence, V gene and J gene, and Jaccard-based multidimensional scaling clustering was applied. On average, thymus samples gave roughly 800,000 unique TCRB clonotypes, whereas blood samples gave about 84,000.

The rearrangement joined TRBV5-1 to TRBJ2-7, and TRBD2 may be the D gene, going by 5 matching bases. This clonotype was obtained from a girl in the first two years of life with a congenital heart defect. Donor details come from another sample of the same person, matched by shared clones. Material: thymocytes. The nucleotide sequence is TGCGCCAGCAGGTCGGACTTCTCCTACGAGCAGTACTTC. This codes for CASRSDFSYEQYF.